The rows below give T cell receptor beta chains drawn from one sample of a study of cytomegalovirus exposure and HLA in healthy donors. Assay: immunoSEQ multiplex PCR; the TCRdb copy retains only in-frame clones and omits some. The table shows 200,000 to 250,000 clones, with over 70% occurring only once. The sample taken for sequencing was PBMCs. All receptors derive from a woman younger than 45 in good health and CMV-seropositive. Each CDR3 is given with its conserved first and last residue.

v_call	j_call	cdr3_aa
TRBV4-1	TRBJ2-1	CASSQAQISGRAYEQFF
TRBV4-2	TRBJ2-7	CASSQEDTSGFYEQYF
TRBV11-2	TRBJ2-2	CASRGPERGLFF
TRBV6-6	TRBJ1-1	CASSYSPGGNTEAFF
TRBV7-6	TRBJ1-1	CASSLRNEDPTEAFF
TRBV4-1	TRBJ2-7	CASSRVGTPSEQYF
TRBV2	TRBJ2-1	CASRDGQGYNEQFF
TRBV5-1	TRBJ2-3	CASSLAVGYDTQYF
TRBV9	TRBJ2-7	CASSLGATASYEQYF
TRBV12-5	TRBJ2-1	CASGLANEQFF
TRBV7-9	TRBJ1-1	CASRSSKQMNTEAFF
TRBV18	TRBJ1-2	CASSPARDRGRGGYTF
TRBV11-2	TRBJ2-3	CASSPMETDTQYF
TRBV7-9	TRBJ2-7	CASSLTSGTSYEQYF
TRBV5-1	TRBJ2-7	CASRELLASPYEQYF
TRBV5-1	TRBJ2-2	CASSLVIGELFF
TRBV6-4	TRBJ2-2	CASSDSLAGDTGELFF
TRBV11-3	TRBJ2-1	CASSLDTQYNEQFF
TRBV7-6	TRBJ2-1	CASSLEWGRHNEQFF
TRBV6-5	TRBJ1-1	CASSPGGGGRTEAFF
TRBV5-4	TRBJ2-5	CASLGEDGGSETQYF
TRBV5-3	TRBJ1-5	CARSLAIWNQPQHF
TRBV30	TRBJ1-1	CAWSGQGLSEAFF
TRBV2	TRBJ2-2	CASSAGHSNTGELFF
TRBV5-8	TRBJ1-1	CASSLTYTDTEAFF
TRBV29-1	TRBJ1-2	CSESRGRGYGYTF
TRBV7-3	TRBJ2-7	CASSLGGLPYEQYF
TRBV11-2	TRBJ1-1	CASNWGTGGRRMNTEAFF
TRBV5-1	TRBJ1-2	CASSLAQGARYGYTF